This T cell receptor (beta chain) stems from a study of tumor-infiltrating lymphocytes in primary liver carcinoma. About this clonotype itself: The antigen is not known. Sequence at one end of the junction differs from germline and may be a read error.

Points from the study as a whole: Tumor-adjacent and tumor-blood pairs shared a smaller degree of overlap than tumor region pairs. Blood trailed tumors significantly in top-250-clone fraction (p = 0.039). Present in all five tumor regions were only about 8-25% of the top clones.

Co-extraction of both nucleic acids (RNA and DNA) used roughly 18-32 mg of unsorted bulk tissue. Total RNA amounting to 500 ng was the source from which TCR beta cDNA was made with a constant-region primer. Employing slightly modified ARM-PCR, three nested multiplex PCR rounds were run, and these gave rise to the TCR beta libraries. In the first two PCR rounds, TRBV1-TRBV30 forward primers were paired with a C-beta reverse primer, and each round lasted approximately 10 cycles. MiXCR, run by TCRdb on the multiplex PCR reads, gives a single entry per CDR3 protein. The sample has about 210,000 distinct CDR3 sequences; over 80% are singletons. Germline V gene lookup returns CDR1 SGHAT and CDR2 FQDESV (reference sequence). The CDR3 extends over 17 amino acids.

The TCR originated in a man aged 35-49 years with primary liver carcinoma and hepatitis B virus infection. The source material was tumor tissue from primary liver carcinoma. The gene calls are TRBV11-1 and TRBJ2-4; 13 nucleotides align to TRBD2. CDR3 nucleotide sequence: TGTTCCAGCCGCTTTCCCGGGACTAGCGGGACCAACAACATTCAGTGCTTC. Translating gives CSSRFPGTSGTNNIQCF.